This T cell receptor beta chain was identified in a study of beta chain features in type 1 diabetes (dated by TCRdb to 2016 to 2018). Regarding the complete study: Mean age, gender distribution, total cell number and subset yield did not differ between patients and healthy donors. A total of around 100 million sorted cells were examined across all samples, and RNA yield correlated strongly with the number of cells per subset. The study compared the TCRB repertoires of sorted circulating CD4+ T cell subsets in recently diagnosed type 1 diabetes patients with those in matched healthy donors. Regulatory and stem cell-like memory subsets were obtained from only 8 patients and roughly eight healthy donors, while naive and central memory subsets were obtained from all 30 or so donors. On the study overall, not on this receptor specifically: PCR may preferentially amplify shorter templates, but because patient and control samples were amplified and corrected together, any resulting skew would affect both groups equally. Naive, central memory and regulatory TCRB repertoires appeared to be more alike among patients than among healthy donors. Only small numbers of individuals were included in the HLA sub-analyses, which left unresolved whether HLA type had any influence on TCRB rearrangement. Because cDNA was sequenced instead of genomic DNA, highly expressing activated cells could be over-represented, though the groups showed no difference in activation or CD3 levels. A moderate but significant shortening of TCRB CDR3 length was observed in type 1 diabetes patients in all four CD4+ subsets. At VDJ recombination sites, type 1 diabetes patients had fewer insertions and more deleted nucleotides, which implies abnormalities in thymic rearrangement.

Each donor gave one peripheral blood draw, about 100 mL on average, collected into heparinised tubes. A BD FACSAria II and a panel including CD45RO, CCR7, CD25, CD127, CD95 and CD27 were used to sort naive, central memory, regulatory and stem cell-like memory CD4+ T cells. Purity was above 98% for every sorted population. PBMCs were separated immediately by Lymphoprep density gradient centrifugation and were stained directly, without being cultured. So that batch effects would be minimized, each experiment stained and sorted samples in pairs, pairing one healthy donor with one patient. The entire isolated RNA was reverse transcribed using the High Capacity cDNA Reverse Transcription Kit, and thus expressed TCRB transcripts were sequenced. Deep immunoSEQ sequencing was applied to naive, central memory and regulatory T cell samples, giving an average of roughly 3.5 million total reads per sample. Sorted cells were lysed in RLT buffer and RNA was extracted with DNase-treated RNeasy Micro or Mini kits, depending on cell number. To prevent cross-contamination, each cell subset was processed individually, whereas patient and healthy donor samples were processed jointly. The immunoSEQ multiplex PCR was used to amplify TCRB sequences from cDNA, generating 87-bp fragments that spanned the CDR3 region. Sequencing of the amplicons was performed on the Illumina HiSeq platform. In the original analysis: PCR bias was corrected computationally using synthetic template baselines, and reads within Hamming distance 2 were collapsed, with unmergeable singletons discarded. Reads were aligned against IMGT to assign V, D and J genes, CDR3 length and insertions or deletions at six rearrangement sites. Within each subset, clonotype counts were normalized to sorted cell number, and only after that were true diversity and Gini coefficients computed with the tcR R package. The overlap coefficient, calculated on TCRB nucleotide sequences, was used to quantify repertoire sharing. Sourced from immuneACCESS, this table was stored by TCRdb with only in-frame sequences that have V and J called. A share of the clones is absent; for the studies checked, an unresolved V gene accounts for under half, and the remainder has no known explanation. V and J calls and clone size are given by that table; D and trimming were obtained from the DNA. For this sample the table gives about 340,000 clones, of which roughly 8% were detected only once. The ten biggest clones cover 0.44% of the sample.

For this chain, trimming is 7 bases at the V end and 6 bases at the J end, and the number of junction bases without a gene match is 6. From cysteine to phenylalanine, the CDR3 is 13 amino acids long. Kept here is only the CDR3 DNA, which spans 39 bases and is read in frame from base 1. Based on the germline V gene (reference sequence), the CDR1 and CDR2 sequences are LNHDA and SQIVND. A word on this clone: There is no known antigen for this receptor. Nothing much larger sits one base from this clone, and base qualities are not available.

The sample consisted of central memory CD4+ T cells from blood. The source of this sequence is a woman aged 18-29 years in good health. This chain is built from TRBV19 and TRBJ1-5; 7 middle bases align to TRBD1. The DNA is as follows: TGTGCCAGTACCTACAGGGGTAGTCAGCCCCAGCATTTT. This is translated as CASTYRGSQPQHF.